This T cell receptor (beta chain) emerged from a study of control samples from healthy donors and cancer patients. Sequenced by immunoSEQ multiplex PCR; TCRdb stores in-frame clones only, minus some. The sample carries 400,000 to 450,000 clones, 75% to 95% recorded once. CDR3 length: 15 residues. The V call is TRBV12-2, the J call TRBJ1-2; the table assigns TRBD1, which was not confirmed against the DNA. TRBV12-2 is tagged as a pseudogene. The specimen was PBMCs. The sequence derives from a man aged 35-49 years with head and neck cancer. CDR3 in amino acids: CASRYPKGCEHGYTF. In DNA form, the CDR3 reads TGTGCAAGTCGCTACCCGAAGGGGTGCGAGCATGGCTACACCTTC.